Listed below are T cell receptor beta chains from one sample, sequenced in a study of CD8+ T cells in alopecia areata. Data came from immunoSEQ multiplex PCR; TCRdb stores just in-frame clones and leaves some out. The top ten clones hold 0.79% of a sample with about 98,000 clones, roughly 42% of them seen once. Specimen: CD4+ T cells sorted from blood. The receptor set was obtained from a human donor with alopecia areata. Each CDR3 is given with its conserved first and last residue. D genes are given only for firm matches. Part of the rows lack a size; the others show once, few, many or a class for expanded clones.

CDR3 protein: CAWRGTGWYEQYF
CDR3 DNA: TGTGCCTGGAGAGGGACAGGATGGTACGAGCAGTACTTC
CDR3 length: 13
J gene: TRBJ2-7
D gene: TRBD1
V gene: TRBV30
clone size: NA

CDR3 protein: CASSVSRREQFF
CDR3 DNA: TGTGCCAGCAGTGTGTCGCGAAGGGAGCAGTTCTTC
CDR3 length: 12
J gene: TRBJ2-1
D gene: NA
V gene: TRBV2
clone size: few

CDR3 protein: CSVHSSGNTIYF
CDR3 DNA: TGCAGCGTCCACAGCTCTGGAAACACCATATATTTT
CDR3 length: 12
J gene: TRBJ1-3
D gene: NA
V gene: TRBV29-1
clone size: few

CDR3 protein: CASSEQGDNEKLFF
CDR3 DNA: TGTGCCAGCAGTGAACAGGGTGATAATGAAAAACTGTTTTTT
CDR3 length: 14
J gene: TRBJ1-4
D gene: NA
V gene: TRBV25-1
clone size: NA

CDR3 protein: CATLGRASNEQFF
CDR3 DNA: TGTGCCACCCTCGGGCGGGCGTCCAATGAGCAGTTCTTC
CDR3 length: 13
J gene: TRBJ2-1
D gene: NA
V gene: TRBV2
clone size: few

CDR3 protein: CASMLLAGEENEQFF
CDR3 DNA: TGTGCCAGCATGCTACTAGCGGGAGAGGAAAATGAGCAGTTCTTC
CDR3 length: 15
J gene: TRBJ2-1
D gene: TRBD2
V gene: TRBV27
clone size: few

CDR3 protein: CSVAGRVSYNEQFF
CDR3 DNA: TGCAGCGTTGCAGGGAGGGTCTCCTACAATGAGCAGTTCTTC
CDR3 length: 14
J gene: TRBJ2-1
D gene: TRBD2
V gene: TRBV29-1
clone size: NA

CDR3 protein: CASSLGGRETQYF
CDR3 DNA: TGTGCCAGCAGTTTGGGGGGCCGAGAGACCCAGTACTTC
CDR3 length: 13
J gene: TRBJ2-5
D gene: NA
V gene: TRBV28
clone size: many

CDR3 protein: CASSQGGTPGAQYF
CDR3 DNA: TGTGCCAGCAGCCAAGGAGGGACTCCGGGAGCCCAGTACTTC
CDR3 length: 14
J gene: TRBJ2-5
D gene: NA
V gene: TRBV14
clone size: NA

CDR3 protein: CASSSGQAFTDTQYF
CDR3 DNA: TGTGCCAGCAGCTCCGGACAGGCTTTCACAGATACGCAGTATTTT
CDR3 length: 15
J gene: TRBJ2-3
D gene: TRBD1
V gene: TRBV11-3
clone size: NA

CDR3 protein: CASRPGTSGSYNEQFF
CDR3 DNA: TGCGCCAGCAGACCCGGGACTAGCGGGTCCTACAATGAGCAGTTCTTC
CDR3 length: 16
J gene: TRBJ2-1
D gene: TRBD2
V gene: TRBV5-1
clone size: NA

CDR3 protein: CASSLESNSNQPQHF
CDR3 DNA: TGCGCCAGCAGCTTGGAATCTAATAGCAATCAGCCCCAGCATTTT
CDR3 length: 15
J gene: TRBJ1-5
D gene: NA
V gene: TRBV5-1
clone size: NA

CDR3 protein: CAWSRGLDDTEAFF
CDR3 DNA: TGTGCCTGGAGTAGGGGCCTCGATGACACTGAAGCTTTCTTT
CDR3 length: 14
J gene: TRBJ1-1
D gene: NA
V gene: TRBV30
clone size: NA

CDR3 protein: CASSQFRVEEKLFF
CDR3 DNA: TGCGCCAGCAGTCAATTCAGGGTTGAGGAAAAACTGTTTTTT
CDR3 length: 14
J gene: TRBJ1-4
D gene: NA
V gene: TRBV23-1
clone size: few

CDR3 protein: CASNQNRGPLYEQYF
CDR3 DNA: TGTGCCAGCAACCAAAACAGGGGCCCTCTCTACGAGCAGTACTTC
CDR3 length: 15
J gene: TRBJ2-7
D gene: TRBD1
V gene: TRBV2
clone size: NA

CDR3 protein: CASSLPYSLSGIYNEQFF
CDR3 DNA: TGCGCCAGCAGCTTGCCCTACTCGCTTAGCGGGATCTACAATGAGCAGTTCTTC
CDR3 length: 18
J gene: TRBJ2-1
D gene: TRBD2
V gene: TRBV5-1
clone size: NA

CDR3 protein: CASSPLQGGNTEAFF
CDR3 DNA: TGCGCCAGCAGCCCCTTACAGGGGGGGAACACTGAAGCTTTCTTT
CDR3 length: 15
J gene: TRBJ1-1
D gene: TRBD1
V gene: TRBV5-1
clone size: NA

CDR3 protein: CSGGTPDGGHEQFF
CDR3 DNA: TGCAGCGGCGGGACACCTGACGGAGGACATGAGCAGTTCTTC
CDR3 length: 14
J gene: TRBJ2-1
D gene: NA
V gene: TRBV29-1
clone size: NA

CDR3 protein: CASSPQDRAYEQYF
CDR3 DNA: TGTGCCAGCAGCCCCCAGGACAGAGCCTACGAGCAGTACTTC
CDR3 length: 14
J gene: TRBJ2-7
D gene: NA
V gene: TRBV9
clone size: NA

CDR3 protein: CAWKGEKLFF
CDR3 DNA: TGTGCCTGGAAAGGGGAAAAACTGTTTTTT
CDR3 length: 10
J gene: TRBJ1-4
D gene: NA
V gene: TRBV30
clone size: NA